These 19 T cell receptor beta chains were all obtained from the same sample, sequenced in a study of cytomegalovirus exposure and HLA in healthy donors. Produced via immunoSEQ multiplex PCR; TCRdb's table is partial and in-frame only. The table records fewer than 120,000 clones, around 87% of them present only once. Sequenced sample: PBMCs. These receptors all come from a woman aged 25 to 39 in good health and CMV-seropositive.

The rearrangement joins TRBV28 to TRBJ2-7; D is possibly TRBD2 (6 bases). Germline V gene lookup returns CDR1 MDHEN and CDR2 SYDVKM. This CDR3 region has 14 residues. The germline V and J ends were trimmed by 3 bases and 4 bases, with 13 bases remaining between them. The CDR3, as DNA: TGTGCCAGCAGTTTGGCGGGGCAGGGTTACGAGCAGTACTTC. Its protein product is CASSLAGQGYEQYF. The complete variable domain, with remaining parts taken from reference TRBV28 and TRBJ2-7, reads DVKVTQSSRYLVKRTGEKVFLECVQDMDHENMFWYRQDPGLGLRLIYFSYDVKMKEKGDIPEGYSVSREKKERFSLILESASTNQTSMYLCASSLAGQGYEQYFGPGTRLTVT.

The rearrangement uses TRBV19 and TRBJ1-5; 9 nucleotides agree with TRBD1. The length of the CDR3 is 13 residues. J lost 6 bases, V lost 6 bases, and 3 bases had no gene match. Looked up from germline, CDR1 is LNHDA and CDR2 is SQIVND (reference sequence). CDR3 sequence: CASRRTGVQPQHF. DNA for the CDR3: TGTGCCAGTAGGAGGACAGGGGTTCAGCCCCAGCATTTT. Drawing the rest from reference TRBV19 and TRBJ1-5, the complete variable domain is DGGITQSPKYLFRKEGQNVTLSCEQNLNHDAMYWYRQDPGQGLRLIYYSQIVNDFQKGDIAEGYSVSREKKESFPLTVTSAQKNPTAFYLCASRRTGVQPQHFGDGTRLSIL.

The chain couples TRBV5-1 to TRBJ2-7; 9 bases are a match to TRBD2. The CDR3 length is 12 residues. J lost 4 bases, V lost 7 bases, and 3 bases had no gene match. The germline V gene has CDR1 SGHRS and CDR2 YFSETQ. The CDR3 spells CASGREGYEQYF. The CDR3 DNA reads as TGCGCCAGCGGGCGGGAGGGGTACGAGCAGTACTTC.

This clone has a single count. Additional DNA sequences in this sample encode the identical CDR3. This sequence joins TRBV7-9 and TRBJ2-7; 12 nucleotides align to TRBD1. The CDR3 extends over 13 amino acids. Trimming took 4 bases from V and 7 from J; bases not matched to a gene: 2. Germline V gene lookup returns CDR1 SEHNR and CDR2 FQNEAQ (reference sequence). CDR3 sequence: CASSWDRGREQYF. The CDR3 region has the DNA TGTGCCAGCAGCTGGGACAGGGGGCGGGAGCAGTACTTC.

The chain combines TRBV5-8 with TRBJ2-1, with 9 bases aligning to TRBD1. Germline V lookup: CDR1 SGHTS, CDR2 YDEGEE. CDR3 length equals 16 residues. Trimming at V came to 4 bases and at J to 4 bases, leaving 9 bases not matched to a gene. The CDR3 DNA is TGTGCCAGCAGCCCGAAAGGGACAGGGTTATACAATGAGCAGTTCTTC. Its protein product is CASSPKGTGLYNEQFF.

V and J are TRBV10-3 and TRBJ1-6; the match to TRBD1 covers 9 bases. The CDR3 is 14 residues long. Germline CDR1 is ENHRY and CDR2 is SYGVKD. The V and J ends lost 6 bases and 8 bases, in that order; junction bases with no gene match: 5. For the CDR3, the DNA is TGTGCCATCAGGCAGGACAGGGGAGATTCACCCCTCCACTTT. The encoded protein is CAIRQDRGDSPLHF.

The genes are TRBV19 and TRBJ1-2; 7 bases match TRBD1. The CDR3 has 15 residues. With V trimmed by 6 bases and J by 5 bases, 12 bases remained unmatched. From germline, CDR1 is LNHDA and CDR2 SQIVND (reference sequence). The CDR3 sequence: CASRTKRQGEYGYTF. Here the CDR3 DNA reads TGTGCCAGTAGGACGAAAAGACAGGGAGAGTATGGCTACACCTTC.

V and J are TRBV6-5 and TRBJ1-2, with 7 bases identical to TRBD1. Germline-derived CDR1 and CDR2 are MNHEY and SVGAGI. There are 13 residues in the CDR3. The V segment lost 6 bases and the J segment 8 bases; nucleotides outside the gene matches: 9. The CDR3 sequence: CASRRQGQSGYTF. The CDR3 nucleotides read TGTGCCAGCAGACGACAGGGACAGAGCGGCTACACCTTC.

This clone came up a few times. The chain combines TRBV7-3 with TRBJ1-5; the D gene is possibly TRBD1 (6 bases). The CDR3 totals 18 residues. The germline V gene encodes CDR1 SGHTA and CDR2 FQGTGA. Trimming cost V 1 base and J 4 bases, with 20 bases left between them. The CDR3: CASSLKFVRQAKNQPQHF. For the CDR3, the DNA is TGTGCCAGCAGCTTAAAATTCGTGAGACAGGCGAAAAATCAGCCCCAGCATTTT.

The gene calls are TRBV5-1 and TRBJ2-7; 9 positions agree with TRBD1. This CDR3 has 14 residues. V lost 3 bases to trimming and J lost 5 bases; unmatched junction nucleotides: 6. The germline V gene encodes CDR1 SGHRS and CDR2 YFSETQ. The DNA of the CDR3 is TGCGCCAGCAGCTCCGGGACAGGGACCGACGAGCAGTACTTC. Its protein product is CASSSGTGTDEQYF.

This sequence joins TRBV28 and TRBJ2-7; perhaps TRBD2 as D (7 bases). The CDR3 is 11 residues long. The V end was cut by 10 bases, the J end by 5 bases, with 12 bases between. Per germline, CDR1 MDHEN and CDR2 SYDVKM. CDR3 coding DNA: TGTGCCACTTACGGGGGGCACGAGCAGTACTTC. This translates into CATYGGHEQYF.

This chain connects TRBV2 to TRBJ2-7, with TRBD1 matching over 8 bases. The CDR3 covers 13 residues. V shed 4 bases and J 4 bases; nucleotides not matched to a gene: 3. CDR1 SNHLY and CDR2 FYNNEI come from the germline V gene. CDR3 coding DNA: TGTGCCAGCAGTGCCGACAGGGGTTACGAGCAGTACTTC. This encodes CASSADRGYEQYF.

The chain carries TRBV9 and TRBJ2-1, with 7 bases that match TRBD2. The CDR3 totals 17 residues. Germline CDR1 SGDLS, CDR2 YYNGEE. J was trimmed by 2 bases and V by 0 bases; bases with no gene match: 8. CDR3 amino acids: CASSVGAGTLTYNEQFF. CDR3 sequence (DNA): TGTGCCAGCAGCGTAGGAGCGGGAACCCTAACCTACAATGAGCAGTTCTTC.

This chain connects TRBV7-2 to TRBJ1-2; a weak D match, TRBD1 (5 bases). V was trimmed by 5 bases and J by 4 bases, leaving 14 bases between them. The CDR3 totals 14 residues. Per the germline V gene, CDR1 is SGHTA and CDR2 is FQGNSA. CDR3: CASSPRQGGYGYTF. The CDR3 DNA reads as TGTGCCAGCAGCCCACGGCAGGGAGGCTATGGCTACACCTTC.

The J gene is TRBJ2-7, the V gene TRBV7-9; 9 bases map to TRBD1. Germline values: CDR1 SEHNR, CDR2 FQNEAQ (reference sequence). J lost 5 bases, V lost 3 bases, and 2 bases had no gene match. This CDR3 comprises 13 residues. CDR3 nucleotide sequence: TGTGCCAGCAGCTTGACAGGGGGAAACGAGCAGTACTTC. It encodes CASSLTGGNEQYF.

This chain uses TRBV6-4 with TRBJ1-2; D is unclear. Germline CDR1 MRHNA, CDR2 SNTAGT. The V and J ends lost 7 bases and 4 bases respectively, with 16 bases between them. The length of the CDR3 is 14 residues. The CDR3: CASTPSPGSYGYTF. CDR3 nucleotide sequence: TGTGCCAGCACCCCCTCACCGGGGAGCTATGGCTACACCTTC.

V and J are TRBV7-9 and TRBJ2-3; TRBD1 is a possible D gene (6 bases). The CDR3 loop spans 14 amino acids. In germline, CDR1 is SEHNR, CDR2 FQNEAQ (reference sequence). V was shortened by 5 bases and J by 0 bases, with 9 bases between the two germline ends. The DNA for the CDR3 is TGTGCCAGCAGCCGACAGGCTAGCACAGATACGCAGTATTTT. This gives the protein CASSRQASTDTQYF.

The chain recombines TRBV27 with TRBJ1-5; TRBD1 might be the D (6 bases). The length of the CDR3 is 14 residues. Germline CDR1 MNHEY, CDR2 SMNVEV (reference sequence). V lost 6 bases, J lost 0 bases, and 9 bases lay in between. DNA of the CDR3: TGTGCCAGCAGCGGACAGAATAGCAATCAGCCCCAGCATTTT. This codes for CASSGQNSNQPQHF.

The chain joins TRBV20-1 to TRBJ2-2; a possible D gene is TRBD2 (6 bases). The CDR3 has 11 residues. From germline, CDR1 is DFQATT and CDR2 SNEGSKA (reference sequence). Trimming left V 3 bases short and J 7 bases short, with 6 bases between. The chain's CDR3 is CSAREGGELFF. CDR3 bases: TGCAGTGCTAGGGAGGGCGGGGAGCTGTTTTTT.